This T cell receptor (beta chain) was profiled in a study of shared T cell receptors in the human thymus. CDR3 length: 14 residues. V was pared by 3 bases and J by 0 bases, with 4 bases between. The germline V gene has CDR1 SGDLS and CDR2 YYNGEE. A single count supports this clone. Method: immunoSEQ multiplex PCR; TCRdb's copy keeps in-frame clones and lacks some. The repertoire consists of about 710,000 clones, with about 90% occurring once and the leading ten covering more than 0.009%. These data were also filed under a second study, of human thymus T cells. This second study says: There appeared to be biased usage of V and J genes in thymic and blood repertoires.

The sample comprised thymocytes. This TCR was sampled from a boy under two years old with a congenital heart defect. The chain recombines TRBV9 with TRBJ1-6; D not certain. CDR3 sequence (DNA): TGTGCCAGCAGCGCGAGCTCCTATAATTCACCCCTCCACTTT. As protein: CASSASSYNSPLHF.